Below, one TCR beta chain is given with its context. Its antigen is still unknown. This specimen comes from a study of shared clonotypes between healthy human individuals. The wider study: Used for every donor were three CD4 naive, three CD4 memory, two CD8 naive and one CD8 memory plate.

Study-level results: Shared across a few donors were around 5% of the naive CD4 clonotypes. At large depth, rarefaction still showed sorted-subset sequencing to be incomplete. Investigators collected only blood, and repertoires in tissues likely differ.

Clones were read by immunoSEQ multiplex PCR, and TCRdb kept only the in-frame ones, dropping some. The sample holds 170,000 or so clones, about 66% seen once. This CDR3 contains 15 residues. Trimming took 2 bases from V and 2 from J, leaving 13 bases between them. CDR1 and CDR2 (germline): SGHNT, YENEEA. The chain links TRBV11-3 to TRBJ2-7; D perhaps matches TRBD2 (6 bases). The source is a man aged 30-40 years in good health. Sequencing was carried out using memory CD4+ T cells sorted from blood. Subset specified: CD45RA-negative fraction. In nucleotides, the CDR3 is TGTGCCAGCAGCTTACTGGGGGGAGCAACCTACGAGCAGTACTTC. It codes for CASSLLGGATYEQYF.